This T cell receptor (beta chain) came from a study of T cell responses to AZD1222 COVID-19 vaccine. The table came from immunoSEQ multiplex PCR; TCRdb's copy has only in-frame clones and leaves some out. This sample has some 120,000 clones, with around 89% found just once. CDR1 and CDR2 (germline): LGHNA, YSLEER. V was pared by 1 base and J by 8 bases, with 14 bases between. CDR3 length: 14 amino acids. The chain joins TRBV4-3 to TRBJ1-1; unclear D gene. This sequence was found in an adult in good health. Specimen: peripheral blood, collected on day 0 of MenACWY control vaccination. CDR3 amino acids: CASSQAAVGSEAFF. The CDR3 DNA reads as TGCGCCAGCAGCCAAGCAGCGGTGGGGTCAGAAGCTTTCTTT.